One and the same sample provided the 28 T cell receptor beta chains below, sequenced in a study of blood T cell repertoires in COVID-19. Some clones are missing from TCRdb's copy, which holds only in-frame ones; the method was immunoSEQ multiplex PCR. The profile shows roughly 190,000 clones, about 81% of them singletons. Sample: peripheral blood. The origin of the receptors is a woman in her sixties or seventies with COVID-19, enrolled during active disease.

V usage is TRBV28 and J usage is TRBJ2-2; D is uncertain. The CDR3 consists of 15 residues. The germline V gene has CDR1 MDHEN and CDR2 SYDVKM. The V and J ends lost 3 bases and 5 bases respectively, with 13 bases between them. CDR3 sequence: CASSLVKVGTGELFF. In DNA, the CDR3 is TGTGCCAGCAGTTTGGTAAAAGTCGGTACCGGGGAGCTGTTTTTT.

The CDR3 protein is CASSTGASGNTIYF. The CDR3 DNA reads as TGTGCCAGCAGTACAGGGGCCTCTGGAAACACCATATATTTT. J is TRBJ1-3 and V is TRBV6-5, with TRBD1 matching over 7 bases. After removal of 5 bases from V and 0 bases from J, the junction contained 1 base not matched to a gene. Germline V gives CDR1 MNHEY, CDR2 SVGAGI. This CDR3 has 14 residues.

J is TRBJ1-2 and V is TRBV4-2; TRBD1 might be the D (6 bases). The V and J ends lost 0 bases and 2 bases respectively, with 13 bases between them. Germline values: CDR1 LGHNA, CDR2 YNFKEQ. The CDR3 spans 16 residues. The CDR3 region has the DNA TGTGCCAGCAGCCAAGAGGGGGTAAGGGGGAACTATGGCTACACCTTC. It yields the protein CASSQEGVRGNYGYTF.

The chain carries TRBV3-1 (or the pseudogene TRBV3-2) and TRBJ2-3; 9 bases match TRBD2. Germline V CDR1 and CDR2: LGHDT, YNNKEL (reference sequence). There are 16 residues in the CDR3. Germline trimming cut 4 bases from V and 0 bases from J; bases unmatched to any gene: 5. The DNA of the CDR3 is TGTGCCAGCAGCCCTTATCTAGCGGGGAGCACAGATACGCAGTATTTT. Its protein is CASSPYLAGSTDTQYF.

The rearrangement joins TRBV19 to TRBJ2-4; a possible D gene is TRBD2 (6 bases). V was cut by 6 bases and J by 3 bases, with 18 bases left in between. The germline V gene encodes CDR1 LNHDA and CDR2 SQIVND (reference sequence). The CDR3 runs 16 residues. CDR3 protein: CASRPTGTGVKNIQYF. The CDR3 DNA follows: TGTGCCAGTAGACCCACAGGTACGGGGGTCAAAAACATTCAGTACTTC. Full variable domain (rest looked up from reference TRBV19 and TRBJ2-4): DGGITQSPKYLFRKEGQNVTLSCEQNLNHDAMYWYRQDPGQGLRLIYYSQIVNDFQKGDIAEGYSVSREKKESFPLTVTSAQKNPTAFYLCASRPTGTGVKNIQYFGAGTRLSVL.

The chain has TRBV4-2 and TRBJ2-1, with 9 bases matching TRBD2. The CDR3 totals 17 residues. V dropped 1 base and J dropped 4; count of bases not matched to a gene: 8. The germline V gene has CDR1 LGHNA and CDR2 YNFKEQ. DNA for the CDR3: TGTGCCAGCAGCCAAGGGGGAGCTAGCGGGACATACAATGAGCAGTTCTTC. Protein product: CASSQGGASGTYNEQFF.

The chain links TRBV28 to TRBJ1-5; perhaps TRBD1 as D (5 bases). V gave up 3 bases and J gave up 2 bases, with 14 bases separating them. Germline CDR1 reads MDHEN; CDR2 reads SYDVKM. The CDR3 loop spans 16 amino acids. Here the CDR3 DNA reads TGTGCCAGCAGTTTCCCCTGGGACTCGGGCAATCAGCCCCAGCATTTT. Translating it yields CASSFPWDSGNQPQHF.

This chain uses TRBV14 with TRBJ2-7; 7 bases map to TRBD1. Germline trimming cut 5 bases from V and 4 bases from J; bases unmatched to any gene: 11. The CDR3 is made up of 15 amino acids. Germline lookup yields CDR1 SGHDN and CDR2 FVKESK. The CDR3 bases are TGTGCCAGCAGCTTCCTGACAGGGAGTGCGTACGAGCAGTACTTC. It encodes CASSFLTGSAYEQYF.

A few counts support this clone. V is TRBV6-5 and J is TRBJ2-7, with 10 bases identical to TRBD1. Looked up from germline, CDR1 is MNHEY and CDR2 is SVGAGI. There are 15 residues in the CDR3. V shed 2 bases and J 1 base; nucleotides not matched to a gene: 2. The CDR3 nucleotides read TGTGCCAGCAGTTACCCGGGACAGGGGTCCTACGAGCAGTACGTC. It translates to CASSYPGQGSYEQYV.

This clone came up once. This sequence joins TRBV5-1 and TRBJ2-2, with 10 bases aligning to TRBD2. Trimming took 0 bases from V and 7 from J; bases not matched to a gene: 6. Germline lookup yields CDR1 SGHRS and CDR2 YFSETQ. CDR3 length equals 16 residues. CDR3 in DNA: TGCGCCAGCAGCTTGGAAAGCGGGGGGGCAAGCGGGGAGCTGTTTTTT. It codes for CASSLESGGASGELFF.

The gene calls are TRBV5-1 and TRBJ2-2, with 8 bases lining up with TRBD1. The CDR3 consists of 15 residues. Germline values: CDR1 SGHRS, CDR2 YFSETQ. V shed 4 bases, J shed 0 bases, and the junction held 2 bases outside the gene matches. The CDR3 spells CASSPGQANTGELFF. CDR3 sequence (DNA): TGCGCCAGCAGCCCGGGACAGGCGAACACCGGGGAGCTGTTTTTT.

This chain joins TRBV2 and TRBJ2-7; 8 bases are a match to TRBD1. Germline V gene lookup returns CDR1 SNHLY and CDR2 FYNNEI. V gave up 6 bases and J gave up 6 bases; unmatched junction bases: 7. The CDR3 length is 13 residues. The CDR3 nucleotides read TGTGCCAGCAGGGACAGGGTTGGGGGCGAGCAGTACTTC. Encoded protein: CASRDRVGGEQYF.

The chain combines TRBV5-1 with TRBJ2-1; 8 bases map to TRBD2. This CDR3 is built from 16 residues. V was clipped by 7 bases and J by 8 bases; unmatched bases: 17. CDR1 and CDR2 from the germline V gene are SGHRS and YFSETQ. The CDR3 reads CASRPLIAGLQYEQFF. DNA for the CDR3: TGCGCCAGCCGCCCCCTGATAGCGGGATTACAATATGAGCAGTTCTTC.

This clone was detected once. The chain uses TRBV4-1 and TRBJ2-1, with TRBD1 identical over 8 bases. Per the germline V gene, CDR1 is MGHRA and CDR2 is YSYEKL. The CDR3 runs 17 residues. J gave up 0 bases and V 2 bases, and 6 bases lay outside the gene matches. CDR3 DNA sequence: TGCGCCAGCAGCCAAACGGACAGGGTAAGCTCCTACAATGAGCAGTTCTTC. Translated: CASSQTDRVSSYNEQFF.

There are a few counts of this clone. The rearrangement joins TRBV27 to TRBJ2-1, with D hard to call. Germline V CDR1 and CDR2: MNHEY, SMNVEV (reference sequence). CDR3 length: 15 amino acids. The germline V and J ends were trimmed by 7 bases and 0 bases, with 13 bases remaining between them. This CDR3 reads CASNFRRSSYNEQFF. As DNA, the CDR3 is TGTGCCAGCAACTTCCGGCGGAGCTCCTACAATGAGCAGTTCTTC.

This clone was seen at least ten times. The chain links TRBV24-1 to TRBJ2-5, with TRBD1 as a possible D gene (8 bases). Trimming pared 3 bases from V and 7 bases from J, leaving 14 bases between. The CDR3 has 14 amino acids. Germline assignment: CDR1 KGHDR and CDR2 SFDVKD. DNA for the CDR3: TGTGCCACCAGTGATGGACAGGGCGGGGGGACCCAGTACTTC. It codes for CATSDGQGGGTQYF.

The rearrangement links TRBV5-5 to TRBJ2-7; weak D call: TRBD1 (6 bases). The CDR3 is 14 amino acids. The V end lost 1 base, the J end lost 3 bases, and 11 bases lay between the germline ends. Germline CDR1 reads SGHKS; CDR2 reads YYEKEE (reference sequence). CDR3 residues: CASSLRRQDYEQYV. DNA of the CDR3: TGTGCCAGCAGCTTGAGAAGACAGGACTACGAGCAGTACGTC.

In its sample, this clone was seen a few times. This chain joins TRBV29-1 and TRBJ2-3; D might be TRBD1 (6 bases). Trimming cost V 4 bases and J 3 bases, with 14 bases left between them. In germline, CDR1 is SQVTM, CDR2 ANQGSEA. This CDR3 is 14 amino acids long. The CDR3 DNA reads TGCAGCGTTGGCCGGGACATGGAGACAGATACGCAGTATTTT. Translation gives CSVGRDMETDTQYF.

The gene calls are TRBV6-5 and TRBJ2-3, with D perhaps matching TRBD2 (5 bases). The CDR3 totals 15 residues. CDR1 and CDR2 (germline): MNHEY, SVGAGI. Trimming shortened V by 6 bases and J by 3 bases, and 16 bases separated the two germline ends. The CDR3 DNA sequence: TGTGCCAGCAGGCCCGGGAAAGGAGAAACAGATACGCAGTATTTT. Its protein is CASRPGKGETDTQYF.

This rearrangement joins TRBV6-6 to TRBJ1-1; maybe TRBD1 (6 bases). V was clipped by 10 bases and J by 6 bases, with 15 bases between them. The CDR3 is 12 residues long. Germline-derived CDR1 and CDR2 are MNHNY and SVGAGI (reference sequence). CDR3 DNA: TGTGCCACCCAGACGGGGGGCCCTGAAGCTTTCTTT. Translation gives CATQTGGPEAFF.

This chain connects TRBV28 to TRBJ1-6; the match to TRBD1 covers 10 bases. V lost 4 bases, J lost 7 bases, and 7 bases stayed unmatched. Germline V CDR1 and CDR2: MDHEN, SYDVKM. The CDR3 is 16 residues long. Here the CDR3 reads CASSSSGQGMNSPLHF. Here the CDR3 DNA reads TGTGCCAGCAGTTCCTCGGGACAGGGGATGAATTCACCCCTCCACTTT.

The chain combines TRBV11-2 with TRBJ2-2; a possible D gene is TRBD2 (6 bases). The CDR3 loop spans 15 amino acids. CDR1 and CDR2 (germline): SGHAT, FQNNGV. Trimming cost V 8 bases and J 5 bases, with 18 bases left between them. Written as DNA, the CDR3 is TGTGCCAGCCTACCATTGGGGGGTTGGACCGGGGAGCTGTTTTTT. The encoded protein is CASLPLGGWTGELFF.

This chain links TRBV7-8 with TRBJ2-2, with TRBD2 matching over 8 bases. V was pared by 5 bases and J by 2 bases, with 7 bases of the junction left unmatched. Looked up from germline, CDR1 is SGHVS and CDR2 is FQNEAQ. The CDR3 runs to 16 residues. DNA for the CDR3: TGTGCCAGCAGCCCTAGACTAGCGCTCAACACCGGGGAGCTGTTTTTT. Amino acid sequence: CASSPRLALNTGELFF.

This sequence joins TRBV28 and TRBJ2-4, with 7 bases that match TRBD1. V was clipped by 5 bases and J by 0 bases; unmatched bases: 22. The germline gives CDR1 MDHEN, CDR2 SYDVKM. The length of the CDR3 is 21 residues. CDR3 coding DNA: TGTGCCAGCAGTCTAAAGGACTCCCCGGGAAGGGGGCAACTAGCCAAAAACATTCAGTACTTC. This translates into CASSLKDSPGRGQLAKNIQYF. Full variable domain (remainder filled in from reference TRBV28 and TRBJ2-4): DVKVTQSSRYLVKRTGEKVFLECVQDMDHENMFWYRQDPGLGLRLIYFSYDVKMKEKGDIPEGYSVSREKKERFSLILESASTNQTSMYLCASSLKDSPGRGQLAKNIQYFGAGTRLSVL.

The gene calls are TRBV15 and TRBJ2-5, with 7 bases identical to TRBD2. The CDR3 covers 16 residues. The germline gives CDR1 LNHNV, CDR2 YYDKDF (reference sequence). The ends lost 0 bases at V and 1 base at J; junction bases unmatched: 5. The CDR3 DNA reads TGTGCCACCAGCAGAGATTTTGCTAGCGGCCAAGAGACCCAGTACTTC. Protein: CATSRDFASGQETQYF.

The chain has TRBV12-3 or TRBV12-4 and TRBJ1-6; 8 nucleotides match TRBD1. J lost 9 bases, V lost 6 bases, and 4 bases had no gene match. This CDR3 is built from 13 residues. The CDR3 loop is CASRQGAVSPLHF. CDR3 nucleotide sequence: TGTGCCAGCAGGCAGGGGGCGGTTTCACCCCTCCACTTT.

The chain combines TRBV28 with TRBJ1-2; D is possibly TRBD1 (5 bases). Germline V gives CDR1 MDHEN, CDR2 SYDVKM. The V gene lost 3 bases and the J gene lost 5 bases, with 16 bases spanning the gap. The CDR3 is 15 residues long. The CDR3 DNA sequence: TGTGCCAGCAGTTTTAGACAGCCCTCACTATATGGCTACACCTTC. Encoded protein: CASSFRQPSLYGYTF.

This clone showed up just once. The chain carries TRBV28 and TRBJ1-4, with D uncertain. Germline V CDR1 and CDR2: MDHEN, SYDVKM. The germline V and J ends were trimmed by 8 bases and 4 bases, with 14 bases remaining between them. The CDR3 runs 14 residues. The CDR3 spells CASGPPGLNEKLFF. The CDR3 coding sequence is TGTGCCAGCGGCCCTCCGGGTCTTAATGAAAAACTGTTTTTT.